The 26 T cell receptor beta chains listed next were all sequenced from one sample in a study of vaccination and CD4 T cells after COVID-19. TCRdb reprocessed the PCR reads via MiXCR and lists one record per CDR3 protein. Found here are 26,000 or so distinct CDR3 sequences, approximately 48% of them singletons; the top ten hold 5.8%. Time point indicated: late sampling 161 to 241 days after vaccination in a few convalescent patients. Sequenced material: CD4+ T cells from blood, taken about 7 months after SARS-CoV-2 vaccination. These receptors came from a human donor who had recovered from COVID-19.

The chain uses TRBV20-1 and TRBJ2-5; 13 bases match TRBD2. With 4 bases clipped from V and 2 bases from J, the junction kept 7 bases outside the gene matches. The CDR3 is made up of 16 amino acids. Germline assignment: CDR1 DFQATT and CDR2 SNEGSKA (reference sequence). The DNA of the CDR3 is TGCAGTGCTAAGGGGACTAGCGGGAACGATCAAGAGACCCAGTACTTC. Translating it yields CSAKGTSGNDQETQYF.

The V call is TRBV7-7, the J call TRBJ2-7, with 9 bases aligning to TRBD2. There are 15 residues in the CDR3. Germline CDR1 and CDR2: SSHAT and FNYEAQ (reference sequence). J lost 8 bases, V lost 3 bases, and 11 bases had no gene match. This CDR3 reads CASSFETSGLGKQYF. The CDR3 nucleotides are TGTGCCAGCAGCTTCGAGACTAGCGGCCTTGGGAAGCAGTACTTC.

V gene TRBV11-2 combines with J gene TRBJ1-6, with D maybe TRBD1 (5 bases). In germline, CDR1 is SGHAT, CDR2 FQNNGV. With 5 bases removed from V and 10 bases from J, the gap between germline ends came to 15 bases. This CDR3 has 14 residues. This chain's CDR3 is CASSERDERSPLHF. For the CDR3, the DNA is TGTGCCAGCAGCGAACGGGACGAAAGGTCACCCCTCCACTTT.

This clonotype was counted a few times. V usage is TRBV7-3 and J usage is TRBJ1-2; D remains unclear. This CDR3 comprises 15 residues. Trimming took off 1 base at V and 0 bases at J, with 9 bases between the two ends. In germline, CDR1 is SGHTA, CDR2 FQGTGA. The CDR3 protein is CASSLMAGANYGYTF. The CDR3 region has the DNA TGTGCCAGCAGCTTAATGGCTGGAGCTAACTATGGCTACACCTTC.

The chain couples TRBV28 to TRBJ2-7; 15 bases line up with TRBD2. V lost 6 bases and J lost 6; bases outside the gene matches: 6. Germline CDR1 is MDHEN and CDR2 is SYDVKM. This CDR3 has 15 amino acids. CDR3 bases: TGTGCCAGCAGGCCTGGGACTAGCGGGAGGAGCGAGCAGTACTTC. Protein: CASRPGTSGRSEQYF. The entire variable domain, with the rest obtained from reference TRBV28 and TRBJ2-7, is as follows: DVKVTQSSRYLVKRTGEKVFLECVQDMDHENMFWYRQDPGLGLRLIYFSYDVKMKEKGDIPEGYSVSREKKERFSLILESASTNQTSMYLCASRPGTSGRSEQYFGPGTRLTVT.

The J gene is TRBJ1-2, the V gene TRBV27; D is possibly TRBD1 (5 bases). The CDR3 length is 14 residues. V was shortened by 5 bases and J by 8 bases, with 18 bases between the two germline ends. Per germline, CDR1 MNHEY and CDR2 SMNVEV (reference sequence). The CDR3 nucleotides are TGTGCCAGCAGTAAAAGGGACCGGGGAAGCGGCTACACCTTC. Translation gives CASSKRDRGSGYTF.

CDR3 coding DNA: TGTGCCAGCAGCTTATCGCTGGCAGATACGCAGTATTTT. Translation: CASSLSLADTQYF. The gene calls are TRBV7-2 and TRBJ2-3, with no clear D. The V gene's germline CDR1 is SGHTA and CDR2 FQGNSA. The CDR3 totals 13 residues. V was clipped by 2 bases and J by 4 bases, with 7 bases between them.

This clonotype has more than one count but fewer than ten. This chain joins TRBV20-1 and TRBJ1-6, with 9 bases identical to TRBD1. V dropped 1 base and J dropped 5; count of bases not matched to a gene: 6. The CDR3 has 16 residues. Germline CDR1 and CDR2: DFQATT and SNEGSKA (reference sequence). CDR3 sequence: CSARASRQGDNSPLHF. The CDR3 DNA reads TGCAGTGCTAGAGCCTCCCGACAGGGGGATAATTCACCCCTCCACTTT.

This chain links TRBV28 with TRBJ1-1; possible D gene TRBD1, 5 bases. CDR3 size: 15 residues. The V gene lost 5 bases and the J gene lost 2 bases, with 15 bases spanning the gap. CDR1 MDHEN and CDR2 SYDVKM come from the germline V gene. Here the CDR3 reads CASSMVETDNTEAFF. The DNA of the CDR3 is TGTGCCAGCAGTATGGTAGAGACAGATAACACTGAAGCTTTCTTT.

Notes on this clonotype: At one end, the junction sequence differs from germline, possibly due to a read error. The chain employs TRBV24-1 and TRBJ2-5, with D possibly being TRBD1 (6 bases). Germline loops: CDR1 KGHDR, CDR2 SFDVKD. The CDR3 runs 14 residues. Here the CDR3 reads CASSTRTVQETQYF. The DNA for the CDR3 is TGTGCCAGCAGTACAAGGACAGTGCAAGAGACCCAGTACTTC.

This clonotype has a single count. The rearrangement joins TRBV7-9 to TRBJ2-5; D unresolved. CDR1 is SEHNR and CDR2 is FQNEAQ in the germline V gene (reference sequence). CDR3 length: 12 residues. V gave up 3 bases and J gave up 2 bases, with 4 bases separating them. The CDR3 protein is CASSFAQETQYF. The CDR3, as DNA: TGTGCCAGCAGCTTTGCACAAGAGACCCAGTACTTC.

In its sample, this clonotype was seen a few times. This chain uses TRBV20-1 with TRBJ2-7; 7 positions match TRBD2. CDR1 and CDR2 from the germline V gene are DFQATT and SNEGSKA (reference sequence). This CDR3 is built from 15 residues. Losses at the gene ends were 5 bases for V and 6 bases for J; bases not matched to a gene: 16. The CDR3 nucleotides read TGCAGTGCTCTGGGTGGACTAGTGGGCAGGGTCGAGCAGTACTTC. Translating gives CSALGGLVGRVEQYF.

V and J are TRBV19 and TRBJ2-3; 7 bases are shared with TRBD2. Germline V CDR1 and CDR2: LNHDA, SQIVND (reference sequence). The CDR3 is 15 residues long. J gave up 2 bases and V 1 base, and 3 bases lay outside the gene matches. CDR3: CASSIGSGFTDTQYF. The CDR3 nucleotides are TGTGCCAGTAGTATAGGTAGCGGGTTCACAGATACGCAGTATTTT.

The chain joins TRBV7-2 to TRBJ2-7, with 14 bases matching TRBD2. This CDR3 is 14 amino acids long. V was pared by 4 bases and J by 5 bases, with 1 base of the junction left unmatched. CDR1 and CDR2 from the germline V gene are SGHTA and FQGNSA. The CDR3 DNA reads TGTGCCAGCAGCTGGGGACTAGCGGGAGACGAGCAGTACTTC. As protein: CASSWGLAGDEQYF.

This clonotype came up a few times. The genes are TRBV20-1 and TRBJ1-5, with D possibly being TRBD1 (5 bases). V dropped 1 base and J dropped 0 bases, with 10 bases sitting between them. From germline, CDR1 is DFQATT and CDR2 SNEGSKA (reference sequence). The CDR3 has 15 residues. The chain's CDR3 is CSARVAGFSNQPQHF. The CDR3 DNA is TGCAGTGCTAGAGTGGCAGGGTTTAGCAATCAGCCCCAGCATTTT.

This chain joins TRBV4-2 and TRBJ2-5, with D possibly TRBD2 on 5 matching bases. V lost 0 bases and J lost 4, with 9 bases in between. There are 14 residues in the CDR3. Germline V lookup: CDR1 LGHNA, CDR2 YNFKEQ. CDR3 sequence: CASSQDSRGETQYF. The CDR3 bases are TGTGCCAGCAGCCAAGATTCCCGGGGAGAGACCCAGTACTTC.

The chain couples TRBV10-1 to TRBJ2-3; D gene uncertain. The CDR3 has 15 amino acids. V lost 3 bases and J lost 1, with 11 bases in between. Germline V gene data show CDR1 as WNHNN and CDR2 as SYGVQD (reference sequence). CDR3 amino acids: CASSDPGPGTDTQYF. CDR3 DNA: TGCGCCAGCAGTGATCCTGGCCCCGGCACAGATACGCAGTATTTT.

The CDR3 here is CSARDVTNIDTQYF. The CDR3 DNA reads TGCAGTGCTAGAGATGTAACAAATATAGATACGCAGTATTTT. The chain recombines TRBV20-1 with TRBJ2-3, with unresolved D. CDR1 is DFQATT, CDR2 SNEGSKA, per germline (reference sequence). This CDR3 is 14 amino acids long. Trimming removed 0 bases from V and 5 bases from J, with 12 bases in between.

CDR3 bases: TGTGCCAGCAGTGACCATGGGACTAGCCGCTACGAGCAGTACTTC. It is translated as CASSDHGTSRYEQYF. The chain uses TRBV2 and TRBJ2-7; 9 positions agree with TRBD2. V gave up 3 bases and J gave up 3 bases; unmatched junction bases: 6. Per the germline V gene, CDR1 is SNHLY and CDR2 is FYNNEI. This CDR3 comprises 15 residues.

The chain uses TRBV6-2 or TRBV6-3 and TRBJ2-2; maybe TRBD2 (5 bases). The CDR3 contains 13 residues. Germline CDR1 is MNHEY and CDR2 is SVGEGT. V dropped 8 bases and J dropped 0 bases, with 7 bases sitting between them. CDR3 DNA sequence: TGTGCCAGCGCGGAGGCGAACACCGGGGAGCTGTTTTTT. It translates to CASAEANTGELFF.

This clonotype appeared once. CDR3 amino acids: CASSSTGSYEQYF. The CDR3 DNA reads as TGTGCCAGCAGCTCGACAGGGTCCTACGAGCAGTACTTC. The chain joins TRBV7-6 to TRBJ2-7; 7 nucleotides align to TRBD1. The CDR3 is 13 amino acids. With 4 bases clipped from V and 1 base from J, the junction kept 1 base outside the gene matches. From germline, CDR1 is SGHVS and CDR2 FNYEAQ.

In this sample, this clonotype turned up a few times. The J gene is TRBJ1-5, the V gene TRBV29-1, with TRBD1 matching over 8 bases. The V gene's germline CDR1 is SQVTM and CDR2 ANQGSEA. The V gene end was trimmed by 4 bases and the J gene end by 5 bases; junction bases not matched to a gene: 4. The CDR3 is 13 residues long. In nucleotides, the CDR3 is TGCAGCGTTGGGGGACAGGCTGATCAGCCCCAGCATTTT. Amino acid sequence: CSVGGQADQPQHF.

This CDR3 reads CASSYSIAGTGFDEQYF. The CDR3 region has the DNA TGTGCCAGCAGTTACTCGATAGCTGGGACAGGGTTCGACGAGCAGTACTTC. The chain uses TRBV6-5 and TRBJ2-7, with TRBD1 identical over 9 bases. V shed 0 bases, J shed 5 bases, and the junction held 11 bases outside the gene matches. Germline V gene data show CDR1 as MNHEY and CDR2 as SVGAGI. This CDR3 spans 17 amino acids.

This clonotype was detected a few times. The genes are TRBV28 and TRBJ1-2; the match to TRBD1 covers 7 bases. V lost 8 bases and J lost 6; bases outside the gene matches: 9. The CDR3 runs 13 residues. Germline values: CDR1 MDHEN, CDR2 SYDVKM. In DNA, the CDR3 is TGTGCCAGCCGATTGACAGGGAGCGATGGCTACACCTTC. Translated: CASRLTGSDGYTF.

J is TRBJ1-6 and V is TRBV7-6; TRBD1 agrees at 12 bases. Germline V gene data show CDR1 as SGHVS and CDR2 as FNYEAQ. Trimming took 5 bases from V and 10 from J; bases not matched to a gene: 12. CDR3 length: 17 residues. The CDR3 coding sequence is TGTGCCAGCAGCCTAGATCCTCCCGGGACAGGGGGCTCACCCCTCCACTTT. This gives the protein CASSLDPPGTGGSPLHF.

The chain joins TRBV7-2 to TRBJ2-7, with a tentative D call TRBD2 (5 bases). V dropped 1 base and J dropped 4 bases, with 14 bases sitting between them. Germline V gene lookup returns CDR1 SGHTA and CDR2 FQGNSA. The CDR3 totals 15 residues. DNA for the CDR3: TGTGCCAGCAGCTTAGGTCCTAGGCGGGCGTACGAGCAGTACTTC. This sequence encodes CASSLGPRRAYEQYF.